The entry below gives a single T cell receptor beta chain sequence along with its context. Its antigen remains unknown. This CDR3 comprises 16 residues. The J segment lost 4 bases and the V segment lost 1 base, leaving 8 bases of the junction unmatched. Germline V gene data show CDR1 as SGHVS and CDR2 as FNYEAQ. Healthy bone marrow donors made up the donors. The data originate from a study of cytomegalovirus exposure and HLA in healthy donors. General study points: A missense variant in DCLRE1C was later tied to TCR beta V- and J-gene trimming. Earlier findings revealed that most TCR beta V segments proved productive either about 90% or about 30% of the time.

PCR was performed using 60 Vbeta and 13 Jbeta primers. Some clones are missing from TCRdb's copy, which holds only in-frame ones; the method was immunoSEQ multiplex PCR. The table has about 200,000 clones, approximately 79% seen once. The rearrangement joins TRBV7-6 to TRBJ2-3, with 7 bases that match TRBD2. The sample comprised PBMCs. This TCR was sampled from a middle-aged man in good health and CMV-seronegative. CDR3 DNA sequence: TGTGCCAGCAGCTTAGGGGGCGGGAGAGGGGCAGATACGCAGTATTTT. Translated, it gives CASSLGGGRGADTQYF.